Below, 30 T cell receptor beta chains from the same sample are listed, as sequenced in a study of CD8 T cells in ankylosing spondylitis. TCRdb processed the 5' RACE reads anew with MiXCR; each CDR3 protein has one entry. The table has 150,000 to 200,000 distinct CDR3 sequences, approximately 20% seen once. The sequenced sample was blood, either unsorted or a sorted T cell fraction (not recorded which). These receptor sequences come from a male donor with ankylosing spondylitis or in good health (not recorded which).

V gene TRBV24-1 combines with J gene TRBJ2-1; 12 nucleotides align to TRBD2. V lost 9 bases and J lost 10; bases outside the gene matches: 6. This CDR3 region has 13 residues. In germline, CDR1 is KGHDR, CDR2 SFDVKD. CDR3 in amino acids: CATSGLAGEEQFF. CDR3 sequence (DNA): TGTGCCACCTCGGGACTAGCGGGTGAGGAGCAGTTCTTC.

V is TRBV2 and J is TRBJ2-1; 11 bases align to TRBD2. Germline V CDR1 and CDR2: SNHLY, FYNNEI. V shed 7 bases, J shed 4 bases, and the junction held 3 bases outside the gene matches. CDR3 length: 14 residues. The CDR3 reads CASKGLAVYNEQFF. Here the CDR3 DNA reads TGTGCCAGCAAGGGACTAGCGGTGTACAATGAGCAGTTCTTC.

This clonotype was seen a handful of times. The gene calls are TRBV6-5 and TRBJ1-6; D is uncertain. The germline V and J ends were trimmed by 5 bases and 8 bases, with 19 bases remaining between them. The length of the CDR3 is 16 residues. The V gene's germline CDR1 is MNHEY and CDR2 SVGAGI. This chain's CDR3 is CASSRLERVGDSPLHF. CDR3 nucleotides: TGTGCCAGCAGTCGACTCGAGCGGGTCGGGGATTCACCCCTCCACTTT.

The chain links TRBV7-9 to TRBJ1-2, with 8 positions matching TRBD1. Germline V gene sequence: CDR1 SEHNR, CDR2 FQNEAQ (reference sequence). J was trimmed by 8 bases and V by 6 bases; bases with no gene match: 8. The CDR3 loop spans 13 amino acids. The CDR3 nucleotides are TGTGCCAGCAGTTCAGGGGGCCGAGGAGGCTACACCTTC. This translates into CASSSGGRGGYTF.

This chain joins TRBV20-1 and TRBJ1-1; D call uncertain. Germline V lookup: CDR1 DFQATT, CDR2 SNEGSKA (reference sequence). The CDR3 contains 14 residues. V gave up 4 bases and J gave up 7 bases, with 19 bases separating them. This chain's CDR3 is CSATRSTRKNEAFF. CDR3 DNA: TGCAGTGCTACCCGATCGACAAGAAAAAATGAAGCTTTCTTT.

This clonotype was counted many times. CDR3 sequence reads: CASSWDRGPGANVLTF. The CDR3 DNA reads TGTGCCAGCAGCTGGGACAGGGGGCCTGGGGCCAACGTCCTGACTTTC. V is TRBV5-5 and J is TRBJ2-6; TRBD1 matches 12 bases. CDR3 size: 16 residues. CDR1 is SGHKS, CDR2 YYEKEE, per germline (reference sequence). J gave up 2 bases and V 3 bases, and 0 bases lay outside the gene matches.

This rearrangement joins TRBV10-2 to TRBJ1-2; tentative D call: TRBD1 (6 bases). This CDR3 has 15 residues. Deletions cut 0 bases from V and 2 bases from J, with 10 bases between. Germline assignment: CDR1 WSHSY and CDR2 SAAADI. CDR3 amino acids: CASSESRTENYGYTF. The CDR3 nucleotides read TGCGCCAGCAGTGAGTCGCGGACAGAAAACTATGGCTACACCTTC.

Comments on this clonotype: A much larger clone sits a single nucleotide away, making a read error possible. Lacking the conserved final phenylalanine or tryptophan, this CDR3 likely reflects a read error. This chain links TRBV4-1 with TRBJ2-7; D is ambiguous. Trimming removed 0 bases from V and 6 bases from J, with 12 bases in between. Germline-derived CDR1 and CDR2 are MGHRA and YSYEKL. The length of the CDR3 is 14 residues. In nucleotides, the CDR3 is TGCGCCAGCAGCCAAGAATGGGGTGCCTCCGAGCAGTACCTC. Its translation is CASSQEWGASEQYL.

This clonotype was seen ten or more times. The chain carries TRBV27 and TRBJ2-7; no reliable D call. CDR1 and CDR2 (germline): MNHEY, SMNVEV (reference sequence). The CDR3 runs to 14 residues. Trimming removed 2 bases at V and 2 bases at J, with 10 bases between. The CDR3 reads CASSLKFQAYEQYF. CDR3 nucleotide sequence: TGTGCCAGCAGTTTAAAGTTCCAGGCCTACGAGCAGTACTTC.

This clonotype was counted at least ten times. The V and J genes are TRBV12-3 or TRBV12-4 and TRBJ1-4, with D uncertain. This CDR3 comprises 12 residues. V lost 6 bases, J lost 10 bases, and 12 bases lay in between. In DNA, the CDR3 is TGTGCCAGCAGGTCCGCCACTGCAAAACTGTTTTTT. It specifies CASRSATAKLFF.

This clonotype has at least ten counts. This rearrangement joins TRBV5-1 to TRBJ2-5; D may be TRBD2 (6 bases). The ends were cut back, 4 bases at V and 7 bases at J, with 11 bases in the middle. The germline V gene has CDR1 SGHRS and CDR2 YFSETQ. The CDR3 totals 12 residues. The CDR3 is CASSTNSGTQYF. CDR3 DNA sequence: TGCGCCAGCAGCACGAATAGCGGGACCCAGTACTTC. Full variable domain (rest looked up from reference TRBV5-1 and TRBJ2-5): KAGVTQTPRYLIKTRGQQVTLSCSPISGHRSVSWYQQTPGQGLQFLFEYFSETQRNKGNFPGRFSGRQFSNSRSEMNVSTLELGDSALYLCASSTNSGTQYFGPGTRLLVL.

This clonotype came up a few times. The V and J genes are TRBV15 and TRBJ2-1; the match to TRBD1 covers 10 bases. CDR3 length: 14 residues. The germline gives CDR1 LNHNV, CDR2 YYDKDF (reference sequence). V was pared by 5 bases and J by 7 bases, with 5 bases of the junction left unmatched. The CDR3 spells CATSSGQGQNEQFF. The CDR3 bases are TGTGCCACCAGCTCGGGACAGGGGCAAAATGAGCAGTTCTTC.

This clonotype was detected a few times. The chain has TRBV28 and TRBJ2-2; D not certain. Germline CDR1 and CDR2: MDHEN and SYDVKM. Trimming removed 5 bases from V and 0 bases from J, with 16 bases in between. This CDR3 contains 17 residues. CDR3 in DNA: TGTGCCAGCAGTCCCCGGAGAATAGGCGCGAACACCGGGGAGCTGTTTTTT. Translation gives CASSPRRIGANTGELFF. Variable domain in full (rest from reference TRBV28 and TRBJ2-2): DVKVTQSSRYLVKRTGEKVFLECVQDMDHENMFWYRQDPGLGLRLIYFSYDVKMKEKGDIPEGYSVSREKKERFSLILESASTNQTSMYLCASSPRRIGANTGELFFGEGSRLTVL.

The chain couples TRBV12-3 or TRBV12-4 to TRBJ2-7; 7 bases map to TRBD2. V shed 6 bases and J 4 bases; nucleotides not matched to a gene: 6. The CDR3 has 13 residues. CDR3 protein: CASRGAGKYEQYF. The CDR3 DNA follows: TGTGCCAGCAGGGGAGCGGGAAAGTACGAGCAGTACTTC.

The sample holds many counts of this clonotype. The CDR3 nucleotides are TGCAGTGCTAGCGGGAGTCGAGAGCAGTTCTTC. This codes for CSASGSREQFF. V gene TRBV20-1 combines with J gene TRBJ2-1, with D perhaps matching TRBD2 (6 bases). Germline V gene lookup returns CDR1 DFQATT and CDR2 SNEGSKA (reference sequence). The CDR3 totals 11 residues. Trimming shortened V by 3 bases and J by 10 bases, and 10 bases separated the two germline ends.

The chain uses TRBV7-2 and TRBJ2-5; the D is unclear. CDR1 SGHTA and CDR2 FQGNSA come from the germline V gene. Trimming took off 2 bases at V and 2 bases at J, with 6 bases between the two ends. The CDR3 has 13 amino acids. The CDR3 DNA sequence: TGTGCCAGCAGCTTATTTTCTCAAGAGACCCAGTACTTC. This translates into CASSLFSQETQYF. The variable domain in full, completed from reference TRBV7-2 and TRBJ2-5, reads GAGVSQSPSNKVTEKGKDVELRCDPISGHTALYWYRQSLGQGLEFLIYFQGNSAPDKSGLPSDRFSAERTGGSVSTLTIQRTQQEDSAVYLCASSLFSQETQYFGPGTRLLVL.

The rearrangement uses TRBV11-3 and TRBJ2-1, with D perhaps TRBD1 or TRBD2 (5 bases each). This CDR3 is 13 amino acids long. Germline V lookup: CDR1 SGHNT, CDR2 YENEEA. V was trimmed by 5 bases and J by 6 bases, leaving 11 bases between them. CDR3 in DNA: TGTGCCAGCAGCATCGGGACCGTCAATGAGCAGTTCTTC. This encodes CASSIGTVNEQFF.

This clonotype has a count of ten or more. This chain joins TRBV5-1 and TRBJ1-1; D ambiguous. The CDR3 runs 13 residues. In germline, CDR1 is SGHRS, CDR2 YFSETQ. Deletions cut 3 bases from V and 6 bases from J, with 12 bases between. Here the CDR3 reads CASSSKGPAEAFF. In DNA, the CDR3 is TGCGCCAGCAGCTCTAAGGGCCCGGCTGAAGCTTTCTTT.

This rearrangement joins TRBV2 to TRBJ1-4, with TRBD1 matching over 10 bases. The germline gives CDR1 SNHLY, CDR2 FYNNEI. The CDR3 runs 12 residues. V lost 11 bases to trimming and J lost 3 bases; unmatched junction nucleotides: 0. CDR3 region: CAGTGANEKLFF. The CDR3 DNA is TGTGCCGGGACAGGGGCTAATGAAAAACTGTTTTTT.

This clonotype has more than one count but fewer than ten. CDR3 sequence (DNA): TGTGCCAGCAGCCCTCTAGCGGGAACCCCCGACACCGGGGAGCTGTTTTTT. It codes for CASSPLAGTPDTGELFF. The chain is built from TRBV9 and TRBJ2-2, with TRBD2 identical over 9 bases. J was trimmed by 3 bases and V by 4 bases; bases with no gene match: 10. Looked up from germline, CDR1 is SGDLS and CDR2 is YYNGEE. This CDR3 is built from 17 residues.

Many counts were recorded for this clonotype. The chain employs TRBV12-3 or TRBV12-4 and TRBJ1-5; no firm D call. V was pared by 5 bases and J by 7 bases, with 9 bases between. The CDR3 has 12 residues. The CDR3 reads CASSLDFQPQHF. The CDR3 DNA follows: TGTGCCAGCAGTCTCGATTTCCAGCCCCAGCATTTT.

This clonotype was picked up a small number of times. The rearrangement joins TRBV12-3 or TRBV12-4 to TRBJ1-1; the D gene is possibly TRBD1 (6 bases). V lost 3 bases, J lost 5 bases, and 13 bases lay in between. CDR3 size: 14 residues. The CDR3 loop reads CASSFQGRRTEAFF. The CDR3 bases are TGTGCCAGCAGTTTTCAGGGGAGGAGGACTGAAGCTTTCTTT.

This clonotype has ten or more counts. The chain employs TRBV20-1 and TRBJ2-7; D gene uncertain. Germline-derived CDR1 and CDR2 are DFQATT and SNEGSKA (reference sequence). V shed 2 bases and J shed 13 bases, with 12 bases lying between them. The length of the CDR3 is 10 residues. The CDR3 sequence: CSARLDVPYF. The DNA for the CDR3 is TGCAGTGCTAGACTGGACGTCCCATACTTC.

Only a few counts were recorded for this clonotype. The chain couples TRBV19 to TRBJ1-5; D gene unclear. V was cut by 6 bases and J by 1 base, with 10 bases left in between. The CDR3 has 14 residues. The V gene's germline CDR1 is LNHDA and CDR2 SQIVND (reference sequence). Here the CDR3 DNA reads TGTGCCAGTAGAAGAACCGGGAGCAATCAGCCCCAGCATTTT. It encodes CASRRTGSNQPQHF.

This clonotype was seen a handful of times. J is TRBJ2-7 and V is TRBV6-5; TRBD2 matches 11 bases. The J segment lost 5 bases and the V segment lost 1 base, leaving 4 bases of the junction unmatched. The germline CDR1 and CDR2 sequences are MNHEY and SVGAGI. CDR3 length equals 15 residues. DNA for the CDR3: TGTGCCAGCAGTTACTTAGCGGGAGGGTCCGACGAGCAGTACTTC. This codes for CASSYLAGGSDEQYF.

V and J are TRBV6-5 and TRBJ2-1, with D possibly TRBD1 on 6 matching bases. The CDR3 totals 15 residues. The ends were cut back, 0 bases at V and 6 bases at J, with 12 bases in the middle. CDR1 and CDR2 from the germline V gene are MNHEY and SVGAGI. Written as DNA, the CDR3 is TGTGCCAGCAGTTACTCCGCGACAGGACCCAATGAGCAGTTCTTC. It is translated as CASSYSATGPNEQFF.

The chain is built from TRBV6-1 and TRBJ2-7; D gene uncertain. V gave up 2 bases and J gave up 4 bases, with 15 bases separating them. The CDR3 length is 15 residues. Germline V gene lookup returns CDR1 MNHNS and CDR2 SASEGT. Here the CDR3 DNA reads TGTGCCAGCAGTGAAAGGTGGACCCGGAAATACGAGCAGTACTTC. This translates into CASSERWTRKYEQYF.

A few counts support this clonotype. The V gene is TRBV7-8, the J gene TRBJ2-7; 8 nucleotides match TRBD1. The germline V gene encodes CDR1 SGHVS and CDR2 FQNEAQ. The trim removed 2 bases at V and 1 base at J, leaving 7 bases unmatched. CDR3 length: 16 residues. The CDR3 DNA sequence: TGTGCCAGCAGCTTAATCTTAAACAGGGGGTCCTACGAGCAGTACTTC. Its protein is CASSLILNRGSYEQYF.

This clonotype was counted only a few times. This chain connects TRBV7-9 to TRBJ2-4; D call uncertain. V lost 4 bases, J lost 4 bases, and 5 bases lay in between. The CDR3 has 12 residues. Germline-derived CDR1 and CDR2 are SEHNR and FQNEAQ (reference sequence). The CDR3 spells CASSYGKNIQYF. CDR3 nucleotide sequence: TGTGCCAGCAGCTACGGTAAAAACATTCAGTACTTC.

The rearrangement uses TRBV3-1 and TRBJ2-3; D unclear. Germline V lookup: CDR1 LGHDT, CDR2 YNNKEL (reference sequence). V lost 1 base to trimming and J lost 7 bases, with 6 bases between them. CDR3 length: 12 residues. The CDR3 nucleotides are TGTGCCAGCAGCCAAGTGTCGAATACGCAGTATTTT. Its protein product is CASSQVSNTQYF.